The 29 T cell receptor beta chains listed next were all sequenced from one sample in a study of immune evolution from preneoplasia to lung adenocarcinoma. Assay: immunoSEQ multiplex PCR; the TCRdb copy retains only in-frame clones and omits some. The repertoire holds under 11,000 clones, with roughly 79% as singletons. The sequenced sample was FFPE minimally invasive lung adenocarcinoma tissue. These receptor sequences come from a person between 60 and 79 years old with lung adenocarcinoma.

The CDR3 sequence: CASSQDTGSGELFF. The DNA of the CDR3 is TGCGCCAGCAGCCAAGATACAGGGTCCGGGGAGCTGTTTTTT. The genes are TRBV4-1 and TRBJ2-2, with TRBD1 as a possible D gene (6 bases). Germline assignment: CDR1 MGHRA and CDR2 YSYEKL. This CDR3 is 14 amino acids long. The V and J ends lost 0 bases and 6 bases respectively, with 8 bases between them.

The rearrangement joins TRBV6-1 to TRBJ1-6, with unresolved D. Deletions cut 2 bases from V and 7 bases from J, with 6 bases between. The CDR3 contains 13 residues. Germline CDR1 is MNHNS and CDR2 is SASEGT. CDR3 sequence: CASSEYENSPLHF. CDR3 nucleotides: TGTGCCAGCAGTGAATATGAGAATTCACCCCTCCACTTT.

The chain recombines TRBV19 with TRBJ2-7; 11 nucleotides align to TRBD2. V trimming: 6 bases; J trimming: 6 bases; junction bases outside the gene matches: 4. The CDR3 loop spans 13 amino acids. The germline V gene has CDR1 LNHDA and CDR2 SQIVND (reference sequence). CDR3: CASRPSGRFEQYF. The CDR3 nucleotides read TGTGCCAGTAGGCCTAGCGGGAGGTTCGAGCAGTACTTC.

This clone was detected once. The J gene is TRBJ1-5, the V gene TRBV28; 9 bases line up with TRBD1. J lost 7 bases, V lost 6 bases, and 13 bases had no gene match. Germline CDR1 is MDHEN and CDR2 is SYDVKM. This CDR3 spans 16 amino acids. The CDR3 loop is CASSSRDREVGQPQHF. CDR3 nucleotides: TGTGCCAGCAGCTCCCGGGACAGGGAAGTTGGACAGCCCCAGCATTTT.

This chain links TRBV7-2 with TRBJ1-5; a possible D gene is TRBD1 (5 bases). This CDR3 has 13 residues. V was shortened by 5 bases and J by 7 bases, with 12 bases between the two germline ends. Germline CDR1 is SGHTA and CDR2 is FQGNSA. The DNA for the CDR3 is TGTGCCAGCAGCGAGACAGAGATCCAGCCCCAGCATTTT. Its protein is CASSETEIQPQHF.

The CDR3 bases are TGTGCCAGCAGCTCCTGGGGGGTGAACACCGGGGAGCTGTTTTTT. This sequence encodes CASSSWGVNTGELFF. The rearrangement uses TRBV11-3 and TRBJ2-2; a weak D match, TRBD2 (6 bases). With 4 bases removed from V and 1 base from J, the gap between germline ends came to 10 bases. CDR3 length equals 15 residues. CDR1 SGHNT and CDR2 YENEEA come from the germline V gene.

This chain joins TRBV30 and TRBJ2-1; possibly TRBD2 for D (5 bases). CDR1 and CDR2 (germline): GTSNPN, SVGIG (reference sequence). This CDR3 comprises 13 residues. V shed 6 bases and J shed 2 bases, with 11 bases lying between them. CDR3 loop: CACYLGTYNEQFF. DNA of the CDR3: TGTGCCTGTTATCTCGGGACCTACAATGAGCAGTTCTTC.

V usage is TRBV19 and J usage is TRBJ1-2, with D possibly being TRBD1 (5 bases). Trimming cost V 7 bases and J 4 bases, with 16 bases left between them. Per germline, CDR1 LNHDA and CDR2 SQIVND (reference sequence). The CDR3 runs to 14 residues. This CDR3 is CASKKRDGAYGYTF. CDR3 sequence (DNA): TGTGCCAGTAAGAAACGGGACGGAGCCTATGGCTACACCTTC.

The chain is built from TRBV7-9 and TRBJ1-5, with 7 positions matching TRBD1. V was clipped by 5 bases and J by 3 bases; unmatched bases: 4. This CDR3 is 14 amino acids long. CDR1 SEHNR and CDR2 FQNEAQ come from the germline V gene (reference sequence). For the CDR3, the DNA is TGTGCCAGCAGCCCGACAGGGTACAATCAGCCCCAGCATTTT. Protein product: CASSPTGYNQPQHF.

This chain connects TRBV10-3 to TRBJ1-5; D ambiguous. Trimming left V 3 bases short and J 1 base short, with 4 bases between. Germline CDR1 ENHRY, CDR2 SYGVKD. The CDR3 runs 13 residues. Here the CDR3 DNA reads TGTGCCATCAGTGAAACAAGCAATCAGCCCCAGCATTTT. It encodes CAISETSNQPQHF.

This chain links TRBV7-3 with TRBJ2-3; 14 bases are shared with TRBD2. With V trimmed by 4 bases and J by 4 bases, 4 bases remained unmatched. Germline V gene lookup returns CDR1 SGHTA and CDR2 FQGTGA. The CDR3 totals 16 residues. This chain's CDR3 is CASSSETSGGADTQYF. The CDR3 DNA is TGTGCCAGCAGCTCCGAGACTAGCGGGGGGGCAGATACGCAGTATTTT.

CDR3 in amino acids: CASSLGRGAMNTEAFF. CDR3 sequence (DNA): TGTGCCAGCAGCTTGGGTCGGGGGGCCATGAACACTGAAGCTTTCTTT. V is TRBV5-6 and J is TRBJ1-1; D is possibly TRBD1 (6 bases). V shed 0 bases and J shed 0 bases, with 12 bases lying between them. Germline assignment: CDR1 SGHDT and CDR2 YYEEEE. The CDR3 loop spans 16 amino acids.

This clone was counted a few times. V is TRBV4-2 and J is TRBJ1-1, with TRBD1 matching 7 bases. J gave up 4 bases and V 2 bases, and 7 bases lay outside the gene matches. The CDR3 is made up of 15 amino acids. Germline CDR1 and CDR2: LGHNA and YNFKEQ. CDR3 nucleotide sequence: TGTGCCAGCAGCCAACCCCTACAGGGGAGCACTGAAGCTTTCTTT. As protein: CASSQPLQGSTEAFF.

The chain couples TRBV5-4 to TRBJ1-1; TRBD1 matches 7 bases. The CDR3 consists of 15 residues. V lost 5 bases, J lost 1 base, and 8 bases stayed unmatched. Germline loops: CDR1 SGHNT, CDR2 YYREEE (reference sequence). Here the CDR3 reads CASRLIGTANTEAFF. The CDR3 nucleotides read TGTGCCAGCAGATTAATCGGGACAGCGAACACTGAAGCTTTCTTT.

The chain is built from TRBV7-2 and TRBJ1-3, with D perhaps matching TRBD1 (6 bases). From germline, CDR1 is SGHTA and CDR2 FQGNSA. The germline V and J ends were trimmed by 5 bases and 4 bases, with 18 bases remaining between them. The CDR3 contains 16 residues. CDR3 coding DNA: TGTGCCAGCAGCCCCCCCCGGGGGGCGCAGGGAAACACCATATATTTT. Amino acid sequence: CASSPPRGAQGNTIYF.

J is TRBJ2-3 and V is TRBV6-5, with D perhaps matching TRBD1 (5 bases). The CDR3 has 14 residues. With 10 bases removed from V and 6 bases from J, the gap between germline ends came to 20 bases. CDR1 is MNHEY, CDR2 SVGAGI, per germline. The CDR3 sequence is CATSRQGSRDTQYF. In DNA, the CDR3 is TGTGCCACCTCAAGGCAGGGTTCGAGGGATACGCAGTATTTT.

The genes are TRBV10-3 and TRBJ2-5; 9 bases line up with TRBD2. The CDR3 extends over 15 amino acids. The J segment lost 4 bases and the V segment lost 0 bases, leaving 3 bases of the junction unmatched. Germline V CDR1 and CDR2: ENHRY, SYGVKD. CDR3 DNA sequence: TGTGCCATCAGTGAGTCTTCGGGACTAGCAGAGACCCAGTACTTC. Protein product: CAISESSGLAETQYF.

The chain couples TRBV19 to TRBJ2-2, with D perhaps matching TRBD1 (6 bases). The CDR3 is 15 amino acids. CDR1 is LNHDA, CDR2 SQIVND, per germline (reference sequence). The V end lost 4 bases, the J end lost 2 bases, and 11 bases lay between the germline ends. The CDR3 DNA sequence: TGTGCCAGTAGTACAGGGGTCATTAACACCGGGGAGCTGTTTTTT. Amino acid sequence: CASSTGVINTGELFF.

This sequence joins TRBV2 and TRBJ1-3; D gene ambiguous. Germline V gene lookup returns CDR1 SNHLY and CDR2 FYNNEI. V dropped 1 base and J dropped 4 bases, with 8 bases sitting between them. The length of the CDR3 is 14 residues. The CDR3 loop is CASSEGAGGNTIYF. The CDR3, as DNA: TGTGCCAGCAGTGAAGGGGCCGGGGGAAACACCATATATTTT.

V gene TRBV19 combines with J gene TRBJ2-3; 9 nucleotides match TRBD2. Looked up from germline, CDR1 is LNHDA and CDR2 is SQIVND (reference sequence). The CDR3 sequence is 14 residues long. V shed 5 bases and J 4 bases; nucleotides not matched to a gene: 4. The CDR3 region is CASSPRTSADTQYF. The CDR3, as DNA: TGTGCCAGTAGTCCCCGGACTAGCGCAGATACGCAGTATTTT. Full variable domain (remainder filled in from reference TRBV19 and TRBJ2-3): DGGITQSPKYLFRKEGQNVTLSCEQNLNHDAMYWYRQDPGQGLRLIYYSQIVNDFQKGDIAEGYSVSREKKESFPLTVTSAQKNPTAFYLCASSPRTSADTQYFGPGTRLTVL.

The rearrangement uses TRBV2 and TRBJ1-5; D remains ambiguous. Trimming cost V 5 bases and J 4 bases, with 15 bases left between them. This CDR3 is 15 amino acids long. The V gene's germline CDR1 is SNHLY and CDR2 FYNNEI. The CDR3: CASSPMDVGNQPQHF. The CDR3 nucleotides are TGTGCCAGCAGTCCCATGGACGTGGGAAATCAGCCCCAGCATTTT. Full variable domain (remainder filled in from reference TRBV2 and TRBJ1-5): EPEVTQTPSHQVTQMGQEVILRCVPISNHLYFYWYRQILGQKVEFLVSFYNNEISEKSEIFDDQFSVERPDGSNFTLKIRSTKLEDSAMYFCASSPMDVGNQPQHFGDGTRLSIL.

CDR3 sequence (DNA): TGTGCCAGCAGCTTTAGCGGGGGGGAGGTTGAGCAGTTCTTC. Its protein is CASSFSGGEVEQFF. The chain employs TRBV11-3 and TRBJ2-1; 11 nucleotides agree with TRBD2. In germline, CDR1 is SGHNT, CDR2 YENEEA. J lost 9 bases, V lost 3 bases, and 4 bases had no gene match. The CDR3 sequence is 14 residues long.

The rearrangement links TRBV9 to TRBJ1-3; TRBD1 matches at 8 bases. The CDR3 consists of 18 residues. The V and J ends lost 4 bases and 2 bases, in that order; junction bases with no gene match: 14. CDR1 and CDR2 from the germline V gene are SGDLS and YYNGEE. This CDR3 is CASSLFKGQGGAGNTIYF. CDR3 sequence (DNA): TGTGCCAGCAGCCTCTTCAAAGGACAGGGAGGAGCTGGAAACACCATATATTTT.

The chain couples TRBV19 to TRBJ1-1, with TRBD1 matching over 12 bases. From germline, CDR1 is LNHDA and CDR2 SQIVND (reference sequence). The CDR3 is 15 residues long. V shed 7 bases and J 3 bases; nucleotides not matched to a gene: 6. Here the CDR3 DNA reads TGTGCCAGTAAACCCGGGACAGGGGGCGACACTGAAGCTTTCTTT. The encoded protein is CASKPGTGGDTEAFF.

V usage is TRBV9 and J usage is TRBJ1-5; TRBD1 matches 8 bases. V trimming: 3 bases; J trimming: 5 bases; junction bases outside the gene matches: 7. CDR3 length: 15 residues. CDR1 is SGDLS, CDR2 YYNGEE, per germline. In DNA form, the CDR3 reads TGTGCCAGCAGCGCGGATGGACAGGGTTATCAGCCCCAGCATTTT. Protein sequence: CASSADGQGYQPQHF.

The CDR3 coding sequence is TGTGCCAGCAGTGCCCGGACAGGCGGGGAGTATGGCTACACCTTC. Protein sequence: CASSARTGGEYGYTF. This chain uses TRBV6-1 with TRBJ1-2, with 7 bases fitting TRBD1. The CDR3 loop spans 15 amino acids. V trimming: 4 bases; J trimming: 5 bases; junction bases outside the gene matches: 10. Germline loops: CDR1 MNHNS, CDR2 SASEGT.

V is TRBV7-8 and J is TRBJ2-5, with unresolved D. This CDR3 contains 15 residues. Germline loops: CDR1 SGHVS, CDR2 FQNEAQ. Trimming stripped 4 bases from V and 5 bases from J, with 17 bases between. The CDR3 loop reads CASSSVLGPFETQYF. CDR3 coding DNA: TGTGCCAGCAGCTCGGTCCTAGGGCCTTTCGAGACCCAGTACTTC.

The rearrangement joins TRBV6-5 to TRBJ2-7; D is perhaps TRBD1 (6 bases). The CDR3 extends over 14 amino acids. Per the germline V gene, CDR1 is MNHEY and CDR2 is SVGAGI. Trimming stripped 5 bases from V and 6 bases from J, with 17 bases between. CDR3 sequence: CASSPGTSRGEQYF. The CDR3 DNA follows: TGTGCCAGCAGTCCAGGGACAAGCCGAGGCGAGCAGTACTTC.

The gene calls are TRBV19 and TRBJ2-7; 11 bases agree with TRBD2. Germline CDR1 is LNHDA and CDR2 is SQIVND (reference sequence). The V segment lost 5 bases and the J segment 5 bases; nucleotides outside the gene matches: 14. The CDR3 runs to 17 residues. CDR3 protein: CASSVSSGRIFKDEQYF. The DNA for the CDR3 is TGTGCCAGTAGTGTCTCTAGCGGGAGGATCTTTAAGGACGAGCAGTACTTC.